These 13 T cell receptor beta chains originate from one sample sequenced in a study of regulatory T cells in long-lasting Graves disease. As for time point: persistent/refractory GD, antithyroid drugs over 5 years with positive TRAb. Extracted RNA from PBMCs served as the source of the TCR library. Assembly of TCR beta libraries relied on iRepertoire HTBI primers together with Arm-PCR of CDR3 regions. Via MiXCR, TCRdb re-called the multiplex PCR reads, giving one row per CDR3 protein. Altogether about 310,000 distinct CDR3 sequences are present, around 21% being singletons, with the ten largest covering just over 55%. This specimen consisted of peripheral blood mononuclear cells (PBMCs), obtained when the disease was refractory, from a patient treated with antithyroid drugs. The receptors were sampled from a female donor with Graves disease.

This clonotype has only a few counts. The chain is built from TRBV6-1 and TRBJ2-2; maybe TRBD1 (6 bases). CDR1 and CDR2 from the germline V gene are MNHNS and SASEGT. CDR3 length: 14 residues. The V gene lost 8 bases and the J gene lost 0 bases, with 10 bases spanning the gap. CDR3 in amino acids: CASGGQPNTGELFF. DNA of the CDR3: TGTGCCAGCGGGGGACAACCGAACACCGGGGAGCTGTTTTTT.

This clonotype was detected a few times. CDR3 DNA sequence: TGTGCCAGTAGTTTTTTTGGGGGTTTTGATCAGCCCCAGCATTTT. Translated, it gives CASSFFGGFDQPQHF. The chain couples TRBV19 to TRBJ1-5, with D perhaps matching TRBD1 (5 bases). Germline loops: CDR1 LNHDA, CDR2 SQIVND (reference sequence). Trimming removed 5 bases at V and 5 bases at J, with 16 bases between. The CDR3 consists of 15 residues.

This clonotype was detected only a few times. V usage is TRBV12-3 or TRBV12-4 and J usage is TRBJ2-2; D is undetermined. CDR3 length: 13 amino acids. The V gene lost 5 bases and the J gene lost 2 bases, with 6 bases spanning the gap. This chain's CDR3 is CASSHINTGELFF. DNA of the CDR3: TGTGCCAGCAGTCATATTAACACCGGGGAGCTGTTTTTT.

A word on this clonotype: Since a much larger clone is just one base distant, this may be a read error. The CDR3 does not end in the conserved phenylalanine or tryptophan, so this is likely a read error. The rearrangement links TRBV28 to TRBJ1-3, with D maybe TRBD1 (6 bases). Trimming left V 5 bases short and J 5 bases short, with 16 bases between. CDR1 is MDHEN, CDR2 SYDVKM, per germline. The CDR3 spans 15 residues. The CDR3 protein is CASSDRAGARNTIYS. Here the CDR3 DNA reads TGTGCCAGCAGTGATAGGGCAGGGGCAAGAAACACCATATATTCT.

This clonotype came up many times. The chain uses TRBV11-2 and TRBJ2-7, with 8 bases that match TRBD2. J was trimmed by 2 bases and V by 0 bases; bases with no gene match: 3. This CDR3 has 15 residues. Germline V lookup: CDR1 SGHAT, CDR2 FQNNGV. The CDR3 is CASSLDGRAAYEQYF. CDR3 DNA sequence: TGTGCCAGCAGCTTAGACGGGAGGGCCGCCTACGAGCAGTACTTC.

This clonotype occurred many times. V is TRBV12-3 or TRBV12-4 and J is TRBJ2-4, with 7 bases fitting TRBD2. CDR3 length: 18 amino acids. Losses at the gene ends were 5 bases for V and 3 bases for J; bases not matched to a gene: 16. This chain's CDR3 is CASSPRLADPSNKNIQYF. The CDR3, as DNA: TGTGCCAGCAGTCCCCGGCTAGCGGACCCGAGCAACAAAAACATTCAGTACTTC.

The sample holds one count of this clonotype. The chain links TRBV12-3 or TRBV12-4 to TRBJ2-2, with D perhaps TRBD2 (5 bases). V dropped 7 bases and J dropped 2 bases, with 14 bases sitting between them. This CDR3 contains 15 residues. CDR3 protein: CASIGAVVNTGELFF. CDR3 nucleotide sequence: TGTGCCAGCATAGGAGCGGTGGTAAACACCGGGGAGCTGTTTTTT.

In its sample, this clonotype was seen many times. This chain uses TRBV7-2 with TRBJ2-7, with D maybe TRBD1 (6 bases). The CDR3 extends over 14 amino acids. The V end lost 4 bases, the J end lost 7 bases, and 17 bases lay between the germline ends. Looked up from germline, CDR1 is SGHTA and CDR2 is FQGNSA. The CDR3 DNA reads TGTGCCAGCAGCTGGGGGCAGACCCCAGGGGAGCAGTACTTC. Translation: CASSWGQTPGEQYF.

This clonotype was seen a handful of times. In nucleotides, the CDR3 is TGCAGTGCTAGTGGCCAGACTGGAAACACCATATATTTT. It translates to CSASGQTGNTIYF. The chain uses TRBV20-1 and TRBJ1-3; D not certain. This CDR3 region has 13 residues. Germline assignment: CDR1 DFQATT and CDR2 SNEGSKA (reference sequence). Between the trimmed V and J ends, which lost 3 bases and 2 bases, there was a span of 8 bases.

The sample holds one count of this clonotype. It is likely a read error: a sequence one base away is far more abundant. The chain couples TRBV7-2 to TRBJ2-1; D gene uncertain. The DNA end is a closer match to TRBJ2-5, so the J assignment may be wrong. Germline-derived CDR1 and CDR2 are SGHTA and FQGNSA. This CDR3 region has 12 residues. The CDR3 region has the DNA TGTGCCAACAGCTCGTTTGAAGAGACCCAGTACTTC. This gives the protein CANSSFEETQYF.

CDR3: CSARQDEGAYGYTF. CDR3 nucleotide sequence: TGCAGTGCTAGACAGGACGAGGGCGCATATGGCTACACCTTC. The V and J genes are TRBV20-1 and TRBJ1-2; D is uncertain. V was trimmed by 2 bases and J by 5 bases, leaving 15 bases between them. Per the germline V gene, CDR1 is DFQATT and CDR2 is SNEGSKA (reference sequence). The CDR3 is 14 residues long.

Comment on this clonotype: This may come from a read error, since a much larger clone is one base off. The chain uses TRBV20-1 and TRBJ2-5; a possible D gene is TRBD2 (5 bases). Germline V gives CDR1 DFQATT, CDR2 SNEGSKA (reference sequence). The CDR3 covers 14 residues. CDR3 nucleotides: TGCAGTGCTAGAGTTGAGGGAGCCCAAGAGACCCAGCACTTC. It codes for CSARVEGAQETQHF.

This CDR3 is CASSLGEANTEAFF. CDR3 sequence (DNA): TGCGCCAGCAGCTTGGGGGAAGCGAACACTGAAGCTTTCTTT. The chain is built from TRBV5-1 and TRBJ1-1; D is unresolved. CDR1 SGHRS and CDR2 YFSETQ come from the germline V gene. The CDR3 runs 14 residues. Trimming stripped 0 bases from V and 1 base from J, with 7 bases between.